The clone carrying this TCR beta chain was seen more than once but under ten times. Its matching antigen is unknown. The record originates from a study of cytomegalovirus exposure and HLA in healthy donors. Study results and limitations: TCR beta V segments were, for the most part, productive about 87% or about 30% of the time in an earlier analysis.

In the PCR, 60 Vbeta and 13 Jbeta primers were used. Clones were read by immunoSEQ multiplex PCR, and TCRdb kept only the in-frame ones, dropping some. The sample comprises some 100,000 clones, 70% to 80% of which are singletons, and about 4.3% rests with the top ten. V lost 4 bases and J lost 4; bases outside the gene matches: 6. The CDR3 has 14 residues. Source material: PBMCs. This sequence was found in a woman younger than 30 in good health and CMV-seropositive. The chain recombines TRBV23-1 with TRBJ1-2; TRBD1 agrees at 7 bases. TRBV23-1 is sorted into the ORF group, with uncertain function. The CDR3 DNA reads as TGCGCCAGCAGTCGACCGGGACAGAGCTATGGCTACACCTTC. This encodes CASSRPGQSYGYTF.